The 3 T cell receptor beta chains presented below share a single source sample, sequenced in a study of low-dose radiotherapy and immunotherapy resistance in tumors. Gene-specific TRAV and TRBV primers were used for first-strand cDNA, covering alpha and beta chains. A roughly 20-cycle PCR with a constant-region primer and V-primer adapter amplified TCRs. TCRdb reanalysed the reads using MiXCR and keeps one entry per CDR3 protein. The profile shows 57,000 or so distinct CDR3 sequences, 20% to 25% of them singletons. Time point of the sample: before trial treatment. The sample in question was PBMCs, obtained before treatment. These receptors all stem from a male donor with prostate cancer.

The CDR3 bases are TGTGCCAGCAGCAAGCCCATCACTGACGCGGGTGGTCCCTACGAGCAGTACTTC. It specifies CASSKPITDAGGPYEQYF. The V and J genes are TRBV21-1 and TRBJ2-7; the listed D gene, TRBD2, was not tested against the DNA. TRBV21-1 is designated a pseudogene. The CDR3 runs to 18 residues.

This clonotype was seen a few times. The rearrangement links TRBV10-3 to TRBJ2-7; TRBD1 might be the D (6 bases). CDR3 length equals 14 residues. Between the trimmed V and J ends, which lost 3 bases and 5 bases, there was a span of 14 bases. The germline V gene encodes CDR1 ENHRY and CDR2 SYGVKD. CDR3 sequence (DNA): TGTGCCATCAGTGACCGGGACAACCTTAACGAGCAGTACTTC. This sequence encodes CAISDRDNLNEQYF.

This clonotype was seen at least ten times. The J gene is TRBJ1-2, the V gene TRBV5-1; D might be TRBD1 (6 bases). V shed 4 bases and J shed 3 bases, with 19 bases lying between them. The germline V gene encodes CDR1 SGHRS and CDR2 YFSETQ. The CDR3 is 16 amino acids. The CDR3 here is CASSPAPGGADYGYTF. The CDR3 bases are TGCGCCAGCAGCCCAGCTCCGGGGGGCGCGGACTATGGCTACACCTTC.